Listed below are T cell receptor beta chains from one sample, sequenced in a study of a mutant IDH1 vaccine in newly diagnosed glioma. Their antigen targets remain unknown. TCRdb keeps only in-frame clones here, not all; method: immunoSEQ multiplex PCR. This table has about 60,000 clones, about four fifths appearing once. Sequenced material: PBMCs, taken from a glioma patient whose treatment included an IDH1 peptide vaccine. These receptors came from a man aged 30 to 39 with glioma. Each CDR3 is given with its conserved first and last residue. Each record gives: D gene, V gene, J gene, CDR3 protein. The D gene is left open where the match is weak.

D: NA; V: TRBV9; J: TRBJ2-7; CDR3: CASSVRQHSYEQYF
D: NA; V: TRBV7-9; J: TRBJ1-2; CDR3: CASSLGGAGTGGYTF
D: TRBD2; V: TRBV19; J: TRBJ2-1; CDR3: CASGLVHEQFF
D: NA; V: TRBV6-1; J: TRBJ2-7; CDR3: CASSESVNPYEQYF
D: TRBD2; V: TRBV4-2; J: TRBJ2-7; CDR3: CASSQQYGLAGGTSSYEQYF
D: TRBD1; V: TRBV7-6; J: TRBJ2-3; CDR3: CASSSIRRDSKTRFTDTQYF
D: NA; V: TRBV9; J: TRBJ2-7; CDR3: CASSVPRTEPSTYEQYF
D: TRBD2; V: TRBV5-1; J: TRBJ2-2; CDR3: CASTDPGLAGATGELFF
D: NA; V: TRBV4-1; J: TRBJ2-7; CDR3: CASKGDVGSYEQYF
D: NA; V: TRBV19; J: TRBJ1-1; CDR3: CASILTPRAGRTEAFF
D: NA; V: TRBV7-9; J: TRBJ2-7; CDR3: CASSPRTLPYEQYF
D: NA; V: TRBV2; J: TRBJ1-2; CDR3: CASRNRQDLNYGYTF
D: TRBD2; V: TRBV7-2; J: TRBJ2-3; CDR3: CASSLTSAGGRVDTQYF
D: NA; V: TRBV7-6; J: TRBJ2-7; CDR3: CASSLMGGAYEQYF
D: NA; V: TRBV4-1; J: TRBJ1-5; CDR3: CASSQDLGRPNQPQHF
D: NA; V: TRBV5-1; J: TRBJ2-1; CDR3: CASSLASPNYNEQFF